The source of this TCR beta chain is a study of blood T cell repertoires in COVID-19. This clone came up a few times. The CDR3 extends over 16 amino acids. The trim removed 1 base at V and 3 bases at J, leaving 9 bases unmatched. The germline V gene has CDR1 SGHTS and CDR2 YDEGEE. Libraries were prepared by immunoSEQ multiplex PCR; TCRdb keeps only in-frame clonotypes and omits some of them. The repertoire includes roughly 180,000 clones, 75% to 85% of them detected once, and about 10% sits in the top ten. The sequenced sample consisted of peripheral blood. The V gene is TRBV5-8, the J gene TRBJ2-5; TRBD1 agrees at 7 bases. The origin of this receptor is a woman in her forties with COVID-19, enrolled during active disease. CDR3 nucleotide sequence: TGTGCCAGCAGCTTGTATGACAGGGTAAACGAAGAGACCCAGTACTTC. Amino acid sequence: CASSLYDRVNEETQYF. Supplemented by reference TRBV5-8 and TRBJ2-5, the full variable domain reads EAGVTQSPTHLIKTRGQQATLRCSPISGHTSVYWYQQALGLGLQFLLWYDEGEERNRGNFPPRFSGRQFPNYSSELNVNALELEDSALYLCASSLYDRVNEETQYFGPGTRLLVL.